This T cell receptor beta chain is from a study of shared clonotypes between healthy human individuals. CDR1 and CDR2 from the germline V gene are SNHLY and FYNNEI. Trimming took 6 bases from V and 7 from J, leaving 12 bases between them. This CDR3 is built from 12 residues. Every immunoSEQ plate was one replicate of a subset's evenly spread DNA. Assay: immunoSEQ multiplex PCR; the TCRdb copy retains only in-frame clones and omits some. This table has hundreds of thousands of clones, about 76% appearing once. With unsorted samples, genomic DNA was obtained from 80 million to 100 million PBMCs. Sequencing used PBMCs. This receptor was obtained from a woman in her forties in good health. Some clones in this sample may be carry-over from other donors' samples. The V call is TRBV2, the J call TRBJ1-1; weak D call: TRBD1 (5 bases). The CDR3 sequence is CASSPRDGEAFF. As DNA, the CDR3 is TGTGCCAGCAGCCCCCGGGACGGTGAAGCTTTCTTT.